This T cell receptor beta chain was sequenced in a study of T cell responses to AZD1222 COVID-19 vaccine. Trimming left V 8 bases short and J 7 bases short, with 12 bases between. The length of the CDR3 is 12 residues. The data were produced by immunoSEQ multiplex PCR, yet TCRdb's version contains in-frame clones alone and is incomplete. The data hold 120,000 or so clones, with roughly 85% observed a single time. V and J are TRBV12-3 or TRBV12-4 and TRBJ1-5; no clear D gene. The sequence came from an adult in good health. Sample: peripheral blood, taken on day 0 of AZD1222 vaccination. The CDR3 region has the DNA TGTGCCAGCTCGCACAGAGTCCAGCCCCAGCATTTT. As protein: CASSHRVQPQHF.